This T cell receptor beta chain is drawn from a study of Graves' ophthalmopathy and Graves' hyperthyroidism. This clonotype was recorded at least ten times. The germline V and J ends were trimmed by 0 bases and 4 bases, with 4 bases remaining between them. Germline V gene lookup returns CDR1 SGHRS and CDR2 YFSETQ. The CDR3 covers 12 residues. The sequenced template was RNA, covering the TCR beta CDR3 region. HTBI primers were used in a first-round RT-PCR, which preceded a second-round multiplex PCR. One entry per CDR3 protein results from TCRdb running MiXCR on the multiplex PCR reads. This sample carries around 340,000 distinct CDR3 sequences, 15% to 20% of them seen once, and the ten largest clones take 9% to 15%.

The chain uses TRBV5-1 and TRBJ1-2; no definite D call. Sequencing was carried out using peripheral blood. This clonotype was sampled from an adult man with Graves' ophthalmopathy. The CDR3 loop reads CASSLVVYGYTF. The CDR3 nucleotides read TGCGCCAGCAGCTTGGTAGTCTATGGCTACACCTTC.